This passage covers 22 T cell receptor beta chains from one sample sequenced in a study of human T cells and chemical hapten exposure. Described time point: patch test 1, 2 weeks after DPC sensitization. Specified treatment: therapeutic diphenylcyclopropenone sensitization with weekly scalp DPC. TCRdb processed the RACE reads anew with MiXCR; each CDR3 protein has one entry. The table lists 150,000 to 200,000 distinct CDR3 sequences, about 14% of them singletons. The starting material was whole blood, obtained in connection with sensitization to the hapten diphenylcyclopropenone (DPC). These receptors were collected from a woman in her twenties or thirties with alopecia areata. Some clones in this sample may be carry-over from other donors' samples.

V gene TRBV20-1 combines with J gene TRBJ2-1, with TRBD2 matching 13 bases. Per the germline V gene, CDR1 is DFQATT and CDR2 is SNEGSKA (reference sequence). Trimming cost V 6 bases and J 6 bases; bases outside gene matches: 5. This CDR3 contains 14 residues. The CDR3 DNA is TGCAGTGCAATACTAGCGGGGGGGCCCAATGAGCAGTTCTTC. It encodes CSAILAGGPNEQFF.

This clonotype was recorded only once. The chain uses TRBV21-1 and TRBJ1-4; TRBD1, the table's D call, was not compared with the DNA. TRBV21-1 is labeled a pseudogene. CDR3 length: 16 residues. Here the CDR3 DNA reads TGTGCCAGCAACGAGAGGACAGGGAGGGCTAATGAAAAACTGTTTTTT. This translates into CASNERTGRANEKLFF.

This sequence joins TRBV27 and TRBJ2-7; D perhaps matches TRBD1 (5 bases). Germline V gene data show CDR1 as MNHEY and CDR2 as SMNVEV (reference sequence). CDR3 length: 13 residues. V lost 5 bases and J lost 4, with 12 bases in between. CDR3 DNA: TGTGCCAGCAGTCCACAGGTCGGGTACGAGCAGTACTTC. Amino acid sequence: CASSPQVGYEQYF.

This clonotype was recorded at least ten times. The chain employs TRBV19 and TRBJ1-2; perhaps TRBD1 as D (6 bases). CDR3 length: 13 amino acids. The V and J ends lost 3 bases and 13 bases respectively, with 18 bases between them. Germline V gives CDR1 LNHDA, CDR2 SQIVND (reference sequence). This CDR3 is CASSIGAGEGGTF. The CDR3 DNA reads TGTGCCAGTAGTATTGGGGCAGGGGAAGGCGGCACCTTC.

The CDR3 bases are TGTGCCAGCAGCTTACTAGCGGAGACCCAGTACTTC. Protein sequence: CASSLLAETQYF. V usage is TRBV7-2 and J usage is TRBJ2-5, with D perhaps matching TRBD2 (6 bases). CDR3 size: 12 residues. Trimming cost V 2 bases and J 5 bases, with 6 bases left between them. Germline loops: CDR1 SGHTA, CDR2 FQGNSA.

A few counts support this clonotype. The chain joins TRBV6-5 to TRBJ2-3, with 8 bases lining up with TRBD2. Germline V gene data show CDR1 as MNHEY and CDR2 as SVGAGI. Trimming removed 6 bases from V and 2 bases from J; junction bases left unmatched: 7. CDR3 length: 15 amino acids. The DNA for the CDR3 is TGTGCCAGCAGCCTTACTAGCGGAGCCACAGATACGCAGTATTTT. Translating gives CASSLTSGATDTQYF.

This clonotype was seen more than once but under ten times. The chain uses TRBV11-2 and TRBJ1-4, with 9 bases fitting TRBD1. Germline values: CDR1 SGHAT, CDR2 FQNNGV. The CDR3 loop spans 14 amino acids. V dropped 4 bases and J dropped 8; count of bases not matched to a gene: 5. The CDR3 spells CASSSDRGREKLFF. CDR3 nucleotide sequence: TGTGCCAGCAGCTCGGACAGGGGCCGAGAAAAACTGTTTTTT.

This clonotype has ten or more counts. This chain connects TRBV5-4 to TRBJ2-1, with 9 bases that match TRBD1. The CDR3 has 15 residues. The V segment lost 4 bases and the J segment 2 bases; nucleotides outside the gene matches: 4. Germline CDR1 is SGHNT and CDR2 is YYREEE (reference sequence). CDR3 loop: CASSPGQGAYNEQFF. The DNA of the CDR3 is TGTGCCAGCAGCCCGGGACAGGGAGCCTACAATGAGCAGTTCTTC.

V is TRBV20-1 and J is TRBJ2-1; D possibly corresponds to TRBD2 (6 bases). CDR3 length: 15 residues. The V gene lost 6 bases and the J gene lost 9 bases, with 24 bases spanning the gap. The germline V gene encodes CDR1 DFQATT and CDR2 SNEGSKA (reference sequence). The CDR3 region has the DNA TGCAGTGCCCCTCAGGGCGGGAACCGCAACGGTGAGCAGTTCTTC. This codes for CSAPQGGNRNGEQFF.

CDR3 sequence (DNA): TGTGCCAGCAGTGAAGCGCACGACGGAGCGAGAGCTTTCTTT. Protein: CASSEAHDGARAFF. J is TRBJ1-1 and V is TRBV6-1; no reliable D call. V lost 0 bases, J lost 10 bases, and 15 bases lay in between. From germline, CDR1 is MNHNS and CDR2 SASEGT. The CDR3 sequence is 14 residues long.

This clonotype was seen a few times. This chain joins TRBV20-1 and TRBJ1-3; D is possibly TRBD1 (5 bases). V gave up 5 bases and J gave up 0 bases, with 17 bases separating them. The CDR3 runs to 16 residues. Germline values: CDR1 DFQATT, CDR2 SNEGSKA (reference sequence). CDR3 region: CSASRDGLGSGNTIYF. CDR3 bases: TGCAGTGCTTCCAGGGACGGGCTGGGCTCTGGAAACACCATATATTTT.

The chain couples TRBV20-1 to TRBJ1-2; perhaps TRBD1 as D (5 bases). This CDR3 comprises 13 residues. Per the germline V gene, CDR1 is DFQATT and CDR2 is SNEGSKA (reference sequence). V was trimmed by 2 bases and J by 2 bases, leaving 9 bases between them. In DNA, the CDR3 is TGCAGTGCTAGACAGAAGGGGAACTATGGCTACACCTTC. Its protein product is CSARQKGNYGYTF.

This clonotype appeared a few times. V usage is TRBV30 and J usage is TRBJ2-1; TRBD1 matches 10 bases. The trim removed 3 bases at V and 7 bases at J, leaving 6 bases unmatched. The CDR3 length is 14 residues. From germline, CDR1 is GTSNPN and CDR2 SVGIG (reference sequence). The DNA for the CDR3 is TGTGCCTGGAGCGCCGGGACAGGGGCAAATGAGCAGTTCTTC. Its translation: CAWSAGTGANEQFF.

Many counts were recorded for this clonotype. The genes are TRBV4-3 and TRBJ2-5; D is undetermined. The CDR3 is made up of 14 amino acids. Between the trimmed V and J ends, which lost 4 bases and 1 base, there was a span of 10 bases. CDR1 and CDR2 (germline): LGHNA, YSLEER. The CDR3 sequence: CASSPRGLQETQYF. In DNA form, the CDR3 reads TGCGCCAGCAGCCCCCGTGGGCTCCAAGAGACCCAGTACTTC.

This clonotype was counted many times. The J gene is TRBJ1-5, the V gene TRBV28, with unresolved D. Deletions cut 6 bases from V and 5 bases from J, with 8 bases between. The CDR3 is 12 residues long. Germline loops: CDR1 MDHEN, CDR2 SYDVKM. CDR3: CASRLGDQPQHF. The CDR3 nucleotides read TGTGCCAGCAGACTAGGAGATCAGCCCCAGCATTTT.

The V call is TRBV7-2, the J call TRBJ1-6; D call uncertain. This CDR3 contains 12 residues. CDR1 and CDR2 from the germline V gene are SGHTA and FQGNSA. The V end lost 6 bases, the J end lost 10 bases, and 10 bases lay between the germline ends. CDR3 loop: CASSRLRSPLHF. DNA of the CDR3: TGTGCCAGCAGTCGATTAAGATCACCCCTCCACTTT.

The gene calls are TRBV4-3 and TRBJ1-5; a weak D match, TRBD1 (6 bases). Germline V CDR1 and CDR2: LGHNA, YSLEER. The CDR3 runs to 14 residues. V was clipped by 0 bases and J by 7 bases, with 10 bases between them. The CDR3: CASSQDRGTQPQHF. Here the CDR3 DNA reads TGCGCCAGCAGCCAAGATAGGGGGACCCAGCCCCAGCATTTT.

This clonotype was counted many times. The rearrangement links TRBV7-9 to TRBJ2-7; perhaps TRBD2 as D (5 bases). Germline V gives CDR1 SEHNR, CDR2 FQNEAQ (reference sequence). This CDR3 is 14 amino acids long. V shed 8 bases and J shed 0 bases, with 14 bases lying between them. CDR3 protein: CASGWTASSYEQYF. CDR3 DNA sequence: TGTGCCAGCGGCTGGACTGCAAGCTCCTACGAGCAGTACTTC.

The gene calls are TRBV5-1 and TRBJ2-5; D tentatively fits TRBD1 or TRBD2 (5 bases each). The CDR3 contains 15 residues. Trimming pared 4 bases from V and 1 base from J, leaving 14 bases between. The germline CDR1 and CDR2 sequences are SGHRS and YFSETQ. In DNA, the CDR3 is TGCGCCAGCAGCCTAGAATCGAGGGGCCAAGAGACCCAGTACTTC. It codes for CASSLESRGQETQYF.

The chain joins TRBV12-3 or TRBV12-4 to TRBJ2-5; no clear D. There are 12 residues in the CDR3. The V and J ends lost 3 bases and 9 bases respectively, with 11 bases between them. CDR3 sequence (DNA): TGTGCCAGCAGTTTGGGCAGGCTTGCCCAGTACTTC. Its protein product is CASSLGRLAQYF.

In its sample, this clonotype was seen many times. J is TRBJ2-2 and V is TRBV3-1; 13 bases align to TRBD2. The junction had 3 bases not matched to a gene; V was cut back by 4 bases and J by 7 bases. Looked up from germline, CDR1 is LGHDT and CDR2 is YNNKEL (reference sequence). CDR3 length: 15 amino acids. CDR3 DNA: TGTGCCAGCAGCCCTCGGACTAGCGGGGGCGGGGAGCTGTTTTTT. Protein sequence: CASSPRTSGGGELFF.

This clonotype was seen many times. This chain joins TRBV7-2 and TRBJ2-4, with D perhaps matching TRBD1 (6 bases). Deletions cut 5 bases from V and 15 bases from J, with 23 bases between. The CDR3 spans 14 residues. The germline gives CDR1 SGHTA, CDR2 FQGNSA. CDR3 in DNA: TGTGCCAGCAGCCCAGGGGAAGGGAATCCCAAATGGTACTTC. As protein: CASSPGEGNPKWYF.